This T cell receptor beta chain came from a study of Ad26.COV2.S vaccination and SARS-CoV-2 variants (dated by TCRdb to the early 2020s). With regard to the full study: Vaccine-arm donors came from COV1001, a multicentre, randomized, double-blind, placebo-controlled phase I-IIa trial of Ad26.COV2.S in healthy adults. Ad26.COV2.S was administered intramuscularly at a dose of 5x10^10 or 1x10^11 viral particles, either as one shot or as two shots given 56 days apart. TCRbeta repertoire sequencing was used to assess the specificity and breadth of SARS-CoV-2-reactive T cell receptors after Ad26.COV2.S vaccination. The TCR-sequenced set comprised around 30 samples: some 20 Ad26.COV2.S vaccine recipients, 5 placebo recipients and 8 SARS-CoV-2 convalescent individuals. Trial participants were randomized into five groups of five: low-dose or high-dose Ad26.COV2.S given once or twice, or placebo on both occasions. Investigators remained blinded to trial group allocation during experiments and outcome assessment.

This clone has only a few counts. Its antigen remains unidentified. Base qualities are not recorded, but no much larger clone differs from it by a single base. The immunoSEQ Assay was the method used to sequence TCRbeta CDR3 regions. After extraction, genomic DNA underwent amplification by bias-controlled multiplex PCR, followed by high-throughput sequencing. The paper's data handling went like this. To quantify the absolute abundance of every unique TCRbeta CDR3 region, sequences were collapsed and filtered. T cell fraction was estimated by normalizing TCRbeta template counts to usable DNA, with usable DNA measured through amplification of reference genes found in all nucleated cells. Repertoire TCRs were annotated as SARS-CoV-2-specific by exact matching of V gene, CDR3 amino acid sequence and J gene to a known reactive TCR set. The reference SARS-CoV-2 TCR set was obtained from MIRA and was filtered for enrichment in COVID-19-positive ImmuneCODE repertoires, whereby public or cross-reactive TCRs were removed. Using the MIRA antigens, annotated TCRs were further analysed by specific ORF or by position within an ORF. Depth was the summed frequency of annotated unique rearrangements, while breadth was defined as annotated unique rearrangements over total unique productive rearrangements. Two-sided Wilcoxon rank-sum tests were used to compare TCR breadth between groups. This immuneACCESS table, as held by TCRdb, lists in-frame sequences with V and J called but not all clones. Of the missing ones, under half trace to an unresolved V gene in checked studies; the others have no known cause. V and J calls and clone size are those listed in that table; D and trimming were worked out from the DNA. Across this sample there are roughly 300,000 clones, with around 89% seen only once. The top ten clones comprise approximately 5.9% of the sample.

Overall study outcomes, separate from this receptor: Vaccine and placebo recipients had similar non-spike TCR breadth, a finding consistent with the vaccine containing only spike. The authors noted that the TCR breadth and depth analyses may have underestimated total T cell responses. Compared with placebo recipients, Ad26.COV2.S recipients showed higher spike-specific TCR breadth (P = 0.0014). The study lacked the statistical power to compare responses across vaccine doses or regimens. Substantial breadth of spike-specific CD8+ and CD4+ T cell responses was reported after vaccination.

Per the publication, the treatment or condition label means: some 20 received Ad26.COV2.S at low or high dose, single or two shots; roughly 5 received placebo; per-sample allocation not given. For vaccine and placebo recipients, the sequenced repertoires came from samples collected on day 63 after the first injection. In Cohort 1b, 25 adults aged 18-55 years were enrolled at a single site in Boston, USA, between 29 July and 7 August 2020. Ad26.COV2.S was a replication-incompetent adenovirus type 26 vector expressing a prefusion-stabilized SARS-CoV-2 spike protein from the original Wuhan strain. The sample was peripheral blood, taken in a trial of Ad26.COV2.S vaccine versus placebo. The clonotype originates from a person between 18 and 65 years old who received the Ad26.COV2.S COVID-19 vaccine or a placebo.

The nucleotide sequence is TGTGCCAGCAGCTTAAGTCGACAGCCCGCCCGTACCTTC. Translated, it reads CASSLSRQPARTF. The chain was built from TRBV11-2 and TRBJ1-2; possibly the D gene is TRBD1, per 5 matching bases. CDR1 and CDR2, per the germline V gene, are SGHAT and FQNNGV. Relative to germline, V is 2 bases shorter and J is 14 bases shorter, with 18 bases between their ends. Taken from cysteine to phenylalanine, the CDR3 has 13 residues. Only the CDR3 portion is preserved as DNA: 39 bases, with reading frame beginning at the first base. Here the CDR3 is joined to the reference TRBV11-2 and TRBJ1-2 genes, and the full variable domain is: EAGVAQSPRYKIIEKRQSVAFWCNPISGHATLYWYQQILGQGPKLLIQFQNNGVVDDSQLPKDRFSAERLKGVDSTLKIQPAKLEDSAVYLCASSLSRQPARTFGSGTRLTVV.